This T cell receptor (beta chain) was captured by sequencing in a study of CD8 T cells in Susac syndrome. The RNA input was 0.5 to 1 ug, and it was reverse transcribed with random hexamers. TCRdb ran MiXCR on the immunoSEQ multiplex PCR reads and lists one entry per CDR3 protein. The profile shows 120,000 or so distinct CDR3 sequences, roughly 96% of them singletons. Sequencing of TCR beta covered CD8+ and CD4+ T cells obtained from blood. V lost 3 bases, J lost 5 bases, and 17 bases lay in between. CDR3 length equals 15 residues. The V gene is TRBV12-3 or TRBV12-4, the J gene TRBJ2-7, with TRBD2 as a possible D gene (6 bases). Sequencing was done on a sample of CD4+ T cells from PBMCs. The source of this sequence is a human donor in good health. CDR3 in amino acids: CASSFDFRGYHEQYF. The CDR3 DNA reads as TGTGCCAGCAGTTTCGACTTTCGGGGGTACCACGAGCAGTACTTC.